This T cell receptor beta chain originates from a study of shared clonotypes between healthy human individuals. Generated by immunoSEQ multiplex PCR, the TCRdb table keeps only in-frame clones and is missing some. This sample has more than 2 million clones; roughly 94% occur once, and the top ten carry approximately 1.2%. Terminally differentiated effector memory CD45RA+ cells were excluded from the naive CD8 cells, which were CD45RO-negative and positively selected for CCR7. The junction had 5 bases not matched to a gene; V was cut back by 4 bases and J by 7 bases. This CDR3 is 13 amino acids long. CDR1 MNHEY and CDR2 SMNVEV come from the germline V gene (reference sequence).

This TCR was recovered from a man between 18 and 35 years old in good health. Sequencing input: naive CD8+ T cells sorted from blood. The J gene is TRBJ1-1, the V gene TRBV27; the match to TRBD1 covers 8 bases. CDR3 sequence reads: CASSSGTGLEAFF. The DNA for the CDR3 is TGTGCCAGCAGTTCCGGGACAGGCCTTGAAGCTTTCTTT.